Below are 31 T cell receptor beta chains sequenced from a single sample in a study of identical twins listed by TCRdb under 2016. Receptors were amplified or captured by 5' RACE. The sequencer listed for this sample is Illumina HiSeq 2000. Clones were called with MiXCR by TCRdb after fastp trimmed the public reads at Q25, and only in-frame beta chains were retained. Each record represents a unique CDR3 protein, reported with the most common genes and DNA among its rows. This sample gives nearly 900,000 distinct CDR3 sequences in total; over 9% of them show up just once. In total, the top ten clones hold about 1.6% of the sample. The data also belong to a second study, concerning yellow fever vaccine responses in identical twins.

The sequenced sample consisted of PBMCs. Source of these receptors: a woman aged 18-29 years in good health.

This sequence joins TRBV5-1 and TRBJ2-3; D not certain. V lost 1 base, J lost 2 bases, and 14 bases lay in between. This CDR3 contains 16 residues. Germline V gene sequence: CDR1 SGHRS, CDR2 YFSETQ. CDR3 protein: CASSLRAGEDTDTQYF. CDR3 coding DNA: TGCGCCAGCAGCTTGAGGGCAGGTGAGGACACAGATACGCAGTATTTT.

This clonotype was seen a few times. As DNA, the CDR3 is TGCGCCAGCAGCCAGGAAGTTGGGATTTTGGAGACCCAGTACTTC. Translating gives CASSQEVGILETQYF. V gene TRBV4-1 combines with J gene TRBJ2-5, with no clear D. Deletions cut 3 bases from V and 5 bases from J, with 16 bases between. Germline V lookup: CDR1 MGHRA, CDR2 YSYEKL. This CDR3 is 15 amino acids long.

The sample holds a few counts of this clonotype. DNA for the CDR3: TGCGCCAGCAGCTGGACGAGTTCTTTCTCTCCCAGGGTGCAGTTCTTC. This gives the protein CASSWTSSFSPRVQFF. V gene TRBV5-1 combines with J gene TRBJ2-1, with D possibly being TRBD1 (5 bases). The CDR3 sequence is 16 residues long. Deletions cut 3 bases from V and 12 bases from J, with 25 bases between. The V gene's germline CDR1 is SGHRS and CDR2 YFSETQ.

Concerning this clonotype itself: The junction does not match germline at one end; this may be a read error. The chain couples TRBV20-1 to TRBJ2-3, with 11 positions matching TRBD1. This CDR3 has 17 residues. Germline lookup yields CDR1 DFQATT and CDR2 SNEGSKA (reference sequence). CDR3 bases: TGCTGTGCTAGAGATAGGACAGGGGGCAGCTACACAGATACGCAGTATTTT. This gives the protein CCARDRTGGSYTDTQYF.

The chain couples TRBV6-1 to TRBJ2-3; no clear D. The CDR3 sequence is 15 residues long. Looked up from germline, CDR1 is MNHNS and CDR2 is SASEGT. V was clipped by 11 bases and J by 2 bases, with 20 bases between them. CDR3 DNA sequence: TGTGCCTGCTGCCAAGAGGTTCCCCTCACAGATACGCAGTATTTT. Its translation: CACCQEVPLTDTQYF.

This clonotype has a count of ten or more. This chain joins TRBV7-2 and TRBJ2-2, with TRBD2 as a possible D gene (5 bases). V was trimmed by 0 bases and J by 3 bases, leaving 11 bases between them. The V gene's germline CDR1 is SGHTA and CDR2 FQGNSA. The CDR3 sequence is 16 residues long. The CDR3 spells CASSLAGIIHTGELFF. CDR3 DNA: TGTGCCAGCAGCTTAGCCGGGATTATTCACACCGGGGAGCTGTTTTTT.

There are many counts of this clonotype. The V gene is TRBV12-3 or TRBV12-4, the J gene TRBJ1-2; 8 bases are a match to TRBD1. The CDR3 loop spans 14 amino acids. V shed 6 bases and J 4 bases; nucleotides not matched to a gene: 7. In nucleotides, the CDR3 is TGTGCCAGCAGACCAGGACAGGGTCCCTATGGCTACACCTTC. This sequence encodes CASRPGQGPYGYTF.

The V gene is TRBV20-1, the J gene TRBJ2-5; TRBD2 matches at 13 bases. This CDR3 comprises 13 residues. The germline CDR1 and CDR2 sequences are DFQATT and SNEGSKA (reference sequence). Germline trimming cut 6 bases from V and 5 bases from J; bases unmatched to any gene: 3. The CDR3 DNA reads TGCAGTGCCTTGGGACTAGCGGGGGAGACCCAGTACTTC. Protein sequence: CSALGLAGETQYF.

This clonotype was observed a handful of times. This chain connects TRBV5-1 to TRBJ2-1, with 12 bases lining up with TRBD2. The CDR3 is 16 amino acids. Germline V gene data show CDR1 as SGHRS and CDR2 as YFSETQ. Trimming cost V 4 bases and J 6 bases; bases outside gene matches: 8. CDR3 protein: CASSLQTSGGGNEQFF. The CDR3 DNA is TGCGCCAGCAGCCTACAGACTAGCGGGGGAGGCAATGAGCAGTTCTTC.

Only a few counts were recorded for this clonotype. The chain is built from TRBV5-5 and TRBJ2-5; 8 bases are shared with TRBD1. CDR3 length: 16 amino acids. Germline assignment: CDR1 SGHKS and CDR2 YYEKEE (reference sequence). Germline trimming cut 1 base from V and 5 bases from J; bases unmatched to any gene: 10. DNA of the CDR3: TGTGCCAGCAGCTTGCAAGTTTCAGGGGGCGGCGAGACCCAGTACTTC. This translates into CASSLQVSGGGETQYF.

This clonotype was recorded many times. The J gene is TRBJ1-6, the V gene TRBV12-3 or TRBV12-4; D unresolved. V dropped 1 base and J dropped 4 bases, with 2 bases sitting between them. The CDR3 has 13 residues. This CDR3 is CASSLGYNSPLHF. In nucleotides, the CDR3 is TGTGCCAGCAGTTTAGGGTATAATTCACCCCTCCACTTT.

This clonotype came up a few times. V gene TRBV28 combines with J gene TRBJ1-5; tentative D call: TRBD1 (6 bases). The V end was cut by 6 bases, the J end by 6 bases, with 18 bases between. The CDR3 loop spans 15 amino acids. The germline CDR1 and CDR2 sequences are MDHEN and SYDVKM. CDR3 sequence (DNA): TGTGCCAGCAGGACAAGGAGGGGGGAGAGTCAGCCCCAGCATTTT. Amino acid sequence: CASRTRRGESQPQHF.

DNA of the CDR3: TGTGCCAGCAGTTACAGGACAGGTCCGCAAGAGACCCAGTACTTC. It translates to CASSYRTGPQETQYF. The chain uses TRBV6-5 and TRBJ2-5, with TRBD1 matching 7 bases. This CDR3 region has 15 residues. The V segment lost 2 bases and the J segment 2 bases; nucleotides outside the gene matches: 5. Germline CDR1 and CDR2: MNHEY and SVGAGI.

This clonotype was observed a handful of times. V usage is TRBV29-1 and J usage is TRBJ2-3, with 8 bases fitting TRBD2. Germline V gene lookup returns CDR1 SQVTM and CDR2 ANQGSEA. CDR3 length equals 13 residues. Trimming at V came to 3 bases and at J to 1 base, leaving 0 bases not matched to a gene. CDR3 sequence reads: CSVDSGGTDTQYF. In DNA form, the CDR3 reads TGCAGCGTTGATAGCGGGGGCACAGATACGCAGTATTTT.

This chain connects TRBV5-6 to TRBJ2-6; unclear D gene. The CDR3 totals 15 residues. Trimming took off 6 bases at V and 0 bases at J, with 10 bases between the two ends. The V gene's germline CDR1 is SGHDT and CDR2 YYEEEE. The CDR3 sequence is CASMPGPSGANVLTF. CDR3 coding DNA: TGTGCCAGCATGCCTGGCCCCTCTGGGGCCAACGTCCTGACTTTC.

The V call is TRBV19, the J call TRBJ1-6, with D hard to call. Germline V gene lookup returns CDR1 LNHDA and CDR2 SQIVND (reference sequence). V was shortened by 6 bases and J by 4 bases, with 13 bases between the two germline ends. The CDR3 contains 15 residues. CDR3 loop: CASRTNQGYNSPLHF. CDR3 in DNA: TGTGCCAGTAGAACAAACCAAGGATATAATTCACCCCTCCACTTT.

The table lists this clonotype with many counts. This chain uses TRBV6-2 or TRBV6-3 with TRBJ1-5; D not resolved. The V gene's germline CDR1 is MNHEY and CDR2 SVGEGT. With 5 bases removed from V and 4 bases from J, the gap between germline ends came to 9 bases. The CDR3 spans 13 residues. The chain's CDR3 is CASSRSRNQPQHF. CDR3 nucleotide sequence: TGTGCCAGCAGTCGATCCCGTAATCAGCCCCAGCATTTT.

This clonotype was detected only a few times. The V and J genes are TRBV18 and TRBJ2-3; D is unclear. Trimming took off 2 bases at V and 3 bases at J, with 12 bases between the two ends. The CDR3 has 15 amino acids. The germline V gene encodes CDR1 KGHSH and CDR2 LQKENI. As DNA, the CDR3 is TGTGCCAGCTCACCAAATCGTTTCTTGACAGATACGCAGTATTTT. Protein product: CASSPNRFLTDTQYF. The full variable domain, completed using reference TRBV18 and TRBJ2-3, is NAGVMQNPRHLVRRRGQEARLRCSPMKGHSHVYWYRQLPEEGLKFMVYLQKENIIDESGMPKERFSAEFPKEGPSILRIQQVVRGDSAAYFCASSPNRFLTDTQYFGPGTRLTVL.

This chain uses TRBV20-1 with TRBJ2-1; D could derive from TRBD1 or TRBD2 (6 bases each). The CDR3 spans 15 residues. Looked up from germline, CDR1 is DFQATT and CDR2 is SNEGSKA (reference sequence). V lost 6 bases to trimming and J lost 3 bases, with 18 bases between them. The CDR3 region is CSAITGRLVYNEQFF. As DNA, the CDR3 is TGCAGTGCCATAACAGGGAGGCTTGTCTACAATGAGCAGTTCTTC.

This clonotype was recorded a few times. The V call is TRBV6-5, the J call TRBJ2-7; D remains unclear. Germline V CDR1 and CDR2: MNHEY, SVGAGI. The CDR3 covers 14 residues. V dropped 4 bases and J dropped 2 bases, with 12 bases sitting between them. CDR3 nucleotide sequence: TGTGCCAGCAGTTCCTCCGCTGGCACCTACGAGCAGTACTTC. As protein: CASSSSAGTYEQYF.

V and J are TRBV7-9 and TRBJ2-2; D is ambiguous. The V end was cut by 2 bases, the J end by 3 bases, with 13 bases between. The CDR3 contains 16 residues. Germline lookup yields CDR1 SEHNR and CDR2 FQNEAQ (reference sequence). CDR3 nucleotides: TGTGCCAGCAGCTTATTAGGCAACGTGGACACCGGGGAGCTGTTTTTT. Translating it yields CASSLLGNVDTGELFF.

The CDR3 DNA reads as TGCAGCGTTCCCACAGGGGATGGTCCGGCCGGGGAGCTGTTTTTT. This codes for CSVPTGDGPAGELFF. The chain links TRBV29-1 to TRBJ2-2, with 7 bases matching TRBD1. CDR3 length equals 15 residues. The junction had 12 bases not matched to a gene; V was cut back by 5 bases and J by 6 bases. The germline CDR1 and CDR2 sequences are SQVTM and ANQGSEA.

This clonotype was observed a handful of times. The CDR3 bases are TGTGCCAGCAGTCGGGGGATGGACACTGAAGCTTTCTTT. Translating it yields CASSRGMDTEAFF. This chain joins TRBV3-1 and TRBJ1-1; D might be TRBD1 (5 bases). The V gene lost 6 bases and the J gene lost 3 bases, with 11 bases spanning the gap. CDR1 and CDR2 (germline): LGHDT, YNNKEL (reference sequence). This CDR3 comprises 13 residues. The complete variable domain, with remaining parts taken from reference TRBV3-1 and TRBJ1-1, reads DTAVSQTPKYLVTQMGNDKSIKCEQNLGHDTMYWYKQDSKKFLKIMFSYNNKELIINETVPNRFSPKSPDKAHLNLHINSLELGDSAVYFCASSRGMDTEAFFGQGTRLTVV.

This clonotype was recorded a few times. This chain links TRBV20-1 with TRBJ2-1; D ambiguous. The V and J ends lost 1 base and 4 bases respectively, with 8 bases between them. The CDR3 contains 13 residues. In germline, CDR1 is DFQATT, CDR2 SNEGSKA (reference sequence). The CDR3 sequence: CSARVGLYNEQFF. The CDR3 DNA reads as TGCAGTGCTAGAGTTGGGCTGTACAATGAGCAGTTCTTC.

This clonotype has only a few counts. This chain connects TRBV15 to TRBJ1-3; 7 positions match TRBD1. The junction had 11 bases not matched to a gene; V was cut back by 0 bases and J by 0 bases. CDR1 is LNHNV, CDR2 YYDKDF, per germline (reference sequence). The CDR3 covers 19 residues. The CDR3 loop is CATSRDYRTGESSGNTIYF. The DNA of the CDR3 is TGTGCCACCAGCAGAGATTACAGGACAGGCGAGAGCTCTGGAAACACCATATATTTT.

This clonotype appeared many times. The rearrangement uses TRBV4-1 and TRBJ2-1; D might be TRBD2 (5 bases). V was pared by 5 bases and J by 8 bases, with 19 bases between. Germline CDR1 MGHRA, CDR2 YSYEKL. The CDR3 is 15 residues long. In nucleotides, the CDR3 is TGCGCCAGCAGCTCCCCGGACTTATCTGTTCATGAGCAGTTCTTC. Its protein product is CASSSPDLSVHEQFF.

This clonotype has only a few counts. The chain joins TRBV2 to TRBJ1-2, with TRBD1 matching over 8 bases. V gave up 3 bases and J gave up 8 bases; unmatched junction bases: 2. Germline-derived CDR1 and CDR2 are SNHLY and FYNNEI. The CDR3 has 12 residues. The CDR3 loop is CASSDGTGGYTF. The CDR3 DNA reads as TGTGCCAGCAGTGACGGGACAGGAGGCTACACCTTC.

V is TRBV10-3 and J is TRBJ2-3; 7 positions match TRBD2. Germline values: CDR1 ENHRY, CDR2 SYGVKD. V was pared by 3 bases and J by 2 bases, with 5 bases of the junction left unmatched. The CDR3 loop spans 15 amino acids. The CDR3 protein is CAISDGAGHTDTQYF. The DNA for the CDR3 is TGTGCCATCAGTGACGGAGCGGGGCACACAGATACGCAGTATTTT.

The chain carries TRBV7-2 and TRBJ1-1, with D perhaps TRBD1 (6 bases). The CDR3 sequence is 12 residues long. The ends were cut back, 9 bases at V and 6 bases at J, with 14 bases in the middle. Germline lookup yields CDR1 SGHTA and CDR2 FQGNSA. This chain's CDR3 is CARTQGPSEAFF. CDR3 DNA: TGTGCCAGGACACAGGGCCCCTCTGAAGCTTTCTTT. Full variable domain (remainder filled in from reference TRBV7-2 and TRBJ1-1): GAGVSQSPSNKVTEKGKDVELRCDPISGHTALYWYRQSLGQGLEFLIYFQGNSAPDKSGLPSDRFSAERTGGSVSTLTIQRTQQEDSAVYLCARTQGPSEAFFGQGTRLTVV.

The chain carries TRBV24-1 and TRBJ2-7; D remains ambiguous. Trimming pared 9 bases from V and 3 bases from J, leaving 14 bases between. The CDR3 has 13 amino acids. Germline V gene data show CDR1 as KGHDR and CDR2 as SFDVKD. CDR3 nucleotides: TGTGCCACCCAAAGCAAGGAGAACTACGAGCAGTACTTC. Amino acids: CATQSKENYEQYF.

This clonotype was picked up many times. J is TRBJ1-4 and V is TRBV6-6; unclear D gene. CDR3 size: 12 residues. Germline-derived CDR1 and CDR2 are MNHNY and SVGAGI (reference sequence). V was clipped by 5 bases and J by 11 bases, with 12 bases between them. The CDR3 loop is CASSPSDGKLFF. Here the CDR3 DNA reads TGTGCCAGCAGTCCCTCGGACGGGAAACTGTTTTTT.